The rows below give T cell receptor beta chains drawn from one sample of a study of T cell responses to AZD1222 COVID-19 vaccine. This table comes from immunoSEQ multiplex PCR, and its TCRdb copy is limited to in-frame clones, with some not included. The sample yields roughly 99,000 clones, 75% to 95% seen once. Sequencing used peripheral blood, obtained 28 days after the second AZD1222 dose. These receptors all come from an adult who received the AZD1222 COVID-19 vaccine. Both conserved end residues are part of each CDR3. D genes are given only for firm matches. Where a row states a size, it is once, few, many or the class of an expanded clone; other rows omit it.

CDR3nt: TGTGCCAGCAGTATCTCAGGCGGGAGGGGTTCCTACGAGCAGTACTTC
CDR3aa: CASSISGGRGSYEQYF
v_gene: TRBV27
j_gene: TRBJ2-7
d_gene: TRBD2
abundance: NA

CDR3nt: TGCGCCAGCAGCTTGGCGTCGAACACTGAAGCTTTCTTT
CDR3aa: CASSLASNTEAFF
v_gene: TRBV5-1
j_gene: TRBJ1-1
d_gene: NA
abundance: NA

CDR3nt: TGTGCCAGCAGCAAAGAGGGGGGCGCATCCTACAATGAGCAGTTCTTC
CDR3aa: CASSKEGGASYNEQFF
v_gene: TRBV21-1
j_gene: TRBJ2-1
d_gene: NA
abundance: few

CDR3nt: TGTGCCAGCAGCCCCCCGCCCCGTCTAGCGGGAGCAAGAGAGACCCAGTACTTC
CDR3aa: CASSPPPRLAGARETQYF
v_gene: TRBV7-9
j_gene: TRBJ2-5
d_gene: TRBD2
abundance: NA

CDR3nt: TGTGCCAGCAGTTTCGCGGGAGAGGGAGGCGAGCAGTACTTC
CDR3aa: CASSFAGEGGEQYF
v_gene: TRBV28
j_gene: TRBJ2-7
d_gene: TRBD2
abundance: few

CDR3nt: TGTGCCAGCAGCCCCGAAAGCTGGGGCGAGCAGTACTTC
CDR3aa: CASSPESWGEQYF
v_gene: TRBV6-4
j_gene: TRBJ2-7
d_gene: NA
abundance: NA

CDR3nt: TGTGCCAGCTCTCCGGGACAGACCTACGAGCAGTACTTC
CDR3aa: CASSPGQTYEQYF
v_gene: TRBV18
j_gene: TRBJ2-7
d_gene: TRBD1
abundance: NA

CDR3nt: TGTGCCTGGAGCCCCGGAAGTCAGCCCCAGCATTTT
CDR3aa: CAWSPGSQPQHF
v_gene: TRBV30
j_gene: TRBJ1-5
d_gene: NA
abundance: NA

CDR3nt: TGCGCCAGCAGCTTGGACTTGCCCGGATACTACGAGCAGTACTTC
CDR3aa: CASSLDLPGYYEQYF
v_gene: TRBV5-1
j_gene: TRBJ2-7
d_gene: NA
abundance: once

CDR3nt: TGTGCCAGCAGTGACGGGGCTTCTAATGAAAAACTGTTTTTT
CDR3aa: CASSDGASNEKLFF
v_gene: TRBV6-4
j_gene: TRBJ1-4
d_gene: NA
abundance: NA

CDR3nt: TGTGCCAGCAGCTTGGGAGGACAGGGTTTACAAGGCTACACCTTC
CDR3aa: CASSLGGQGLQGYTF
v_gene: TRBV5-4
j_gene: TRBJ1-2
d_gene: TRBD1
abundance: NA

CDR3nt: TGTGCCAGCAATACCGGGACAGGGATTAATCAGCCCCAGCATTTT
CDR3aa: CASNTGTGINQPQHF
v_gene: TRBV6-5
j_gene: TRBJ1-5
d_gene: TRBD1
abundance: NA

CDR3nt: TGTGCCAGCAGCCCCCAAGACGGGGAGCACTATGGCTACACCTTC
CDR3aa: CASSPQDGEHYGYTF
v_gene: TRBV5-5
j_gene: TRBJ1-2
d_gene: NA
abundance: NA

CDR3nt: TGCGCCAGCAGCCAAGATACCTCCGACAGGGGGCTGACTGAGCAGTTCTTC
CDR3aa: CASSQDTSDRGLTEQFF
v_gene: TRBV4-1
j_gene: TRBJ2-1
d_gene: TRBD1
abundance: NA

CDR3nt: TGCAGCGGACAAAGGGCTAAAGCTTTCTTT
CDR3aa: CSGQRAKAFF
v_gene: TRBV29-1
j_gene: TRBJ1-1
d_gene: NA
abundance: NA

CDR3nt: TGTGCCAGCAGTTACTCAGAGGGTATCAATGAGCAGTTCTTC
CDR3aa: CASSYSEGINEQFF
v_gene: TRBV6-5
j_gene: TRBJ2-1
d_gene: NA
abundance: NA

CDR3nt: TGTGCCAGCAGGACTCCAGGGGTCGGGGAGCTGTTTTTT
CDR3aa: CASRTPGVGELFF
v_gene: TRBV5-4
j_gene: TRBJ2-2
d_gene: NA
abundance: NA

CDR3nt: TGTGCCATCAGTGAGACCTTGGGGACTTCTGGCACAGATACGCAGTATTTT
CDR3aa: CAISETLGTSGTDTQYF
v_gene: TRBV10-3
j_gene: TRBJ2-3
d_gene: NA
abundance: NA

CDR3nt: TGTGCCAGCAGCCCCCAGGGCAATCAGCCCCAGCATTTT
CDR3aa: CASSPQGNQPQHF
v_gene: TRBV3-1/TRBV3-2
j_gene: TRBJ1-5
d_gene: NA
abundance: NA

CDR3nt: TGTGCCAGTAGTATAGGTCGTACAGGAGATTTGGAGTACTTC
CDR3aa: CASSIGRTGDLEYF
v_gene: TRBV19
j_gene: TRBJ2-5
d_gene: NA
abundance: NA

CDR3nt: TGTGCCAGCAACGGACAGGGGACTTGGGACGAGCAGTACTTC
CDR3aa: CASNGQGTWDEQYF
v_gene: TRBV28
j_gene: TRBJ2-7
d_gene: TRBD1
abundance: NA

CDR3nt: TGTGCCAGCACCCTGACACTTAATTCACCCCTCCACTTT
CDR3aa: CASTLTLNSPLHF
v_gene: TRBV6-5
j_gene: TRBJ1-6
d_gene: NA
abundance: few

CDR3nt: TGTGCCAGCAGCTCCCACGTTCAGCCCCAGCATTTT
CDR3aa: CASSSHVQPQHF
v_gene: TRBV7-8
j_gene: TRBJ1-5
d_gene: NA
abundance: NA

CDR3nt: TGCGCCAGCAAGGGGAACCAAGAGACCCAGTACTTC
CDR3aa: CASKGNQETQYF
v_gene: TRBV10-1
j_gene: TRBJ2-5
d_gene: NA
abundance: NA

CDR3nt: TGCGCCAGCAGCCAGGGACTAGCGTTTAGCTCCTACAATGAGCAGTTCTTC
CDR3aa: CASSQGLAFSSYNEQFF
v_gene: TRBV4-1
j_gene: TRBJ2-1
d_gene: TRBD2
abundance: NA

CDR3nt: TGCGCCAGCAGCCAAGATCCCTACATAGCGGGTGAGACCTACAATGAGCAGTTCTTC
CDR3aa: CASSQDPYIAGETYNEQFF
v_gene: TRBV4-3
j_gene: TRBJ2-1
d_gene: TRBD2
abundance: NA

CDR3nt: TGTGCCTGGGAGAGGGTGAACACTGAAGCTTTCTTT
CDR3aa: CAWERVNTEAFF
v_gene: TRBV30
j_gene: TRBJ1-1
d_gene: NA
abundance: NA

CDR3nt: TGTGCCAGCAGTACAAGGGACAGCAAGGTTGGGGTTAGGACTGGGGCCAACGTCCTGACTTTC
CDR3aa: CASSTRDSKVGVRTGANVLTF
v_gene: TRBV27
j_gene: TRBJ2-6
d_gene: TRBD1
abundance: NA

CDR3nt: TGTGCCAGCAGCTTACCGGGGGTGAACACCGGGGAGCTGTTTTTT
CDR3aa: CASSLPGVNTGELFF
v_gene: TRBV11-1
j_gene: TRBJ2-2
d_gene: NA
abundance: NA

CDR3nt: TGTGCCAGCAGCGTAGGGCCTCTGCCTGGGGAAGATACGCAGTATTTT
CDR3aa: CASSVGPLPGEDTQYF
v_gene: TRBV9
j_gene: TRBJ2-3
d_gene: NA
abundance: NA

CDR3nt: TGTGCCAGCAGCACCCGACTAGCCCCCGGCGGGGAGCTGTTTTTT
CDR3aa: CASSTRLAPGGELFF
v_gene: TRBV11-2
j_gene: TRBJ2-2
d_gene: TRBD2
abundance: NA

CDR3nt: TGTGCCAGCAGCTTAGGTGACGGGGAGCTGTTTTTT
CDR3aa: CASSLGDGELFF
v_gene: TRBV13
j_gene: TRBJ2-2
d_gene: NA
abundance: NA

CDR3nt: TGTGCCAGCAGACGACAGGAGAGTGGCGGCTACACCTTC
CDR3aa: CASRRQESGGYTF
v_gene: TRBV2
j_gene: TRBJ1-2
d_gene: NA
abundance: NA

CDR3nt: TGTGCCAGCAGCTTCCTACAGGGGGCCACAGATACGCAGTATTTT
CDR3aa: CASSFLQGATDTQYF
v_gene: TRBV5-4
j_gene: TRBJ2-3
d_gene: TRBD1
abundance: NA

CDR3nt: TGTGCCAGCAGTTACCGGGCTTCGAATGAGCAGTTCTTC
CDR3aa: CASSYRASNEQFF
v_gene: TRBV6-5
j_gene: TRBJ2-1
d_gene: NA
abundance: NA

CDR3nt: TGCGCCAGCAGCCCTCAGGGGACTAGAGAAGAGACCCAGTACTTC
CDR3aa: CASSPQGTREETQYF
v_gene: TRBV5-1
j_gene: TRBJ2-5
d_gene: TRBD2
abundance: NA

CDR3nt: TGTGCCAGCTCAACAGAGAATAACTCTGGAAACACCATATATTTT
CDR3aa: CASSTENNSGNTIYF
v_gene: TRBV18
j_gene: TRBJ1-3
d_gene: NA
abundance: NA

CDR3nt: TGTGCCAGCAGCTTGCAGGGGGTCGAGCAGTTCTTC
CDR3aa: CASSLQGVEQFF
v_gene: TRBV7-9
j_gene: TRBJ2-1
d_gene: TRBD1
abundance: NA

CDR3nt: TGTGCCAGCAGCCAAGAGCAGGGACTGCCGTACGAGCAGTACTTC
CDR3aa: CASSQEQGLPYEQYF
v_gene: TRBV4-2
j_gene: TRBJ2-7
d_gene: NA
abundance: NA

CDR3nt: TGTGCCAGCAGCGAGCGACAGGGTACTGGAGAGACCCAGTACTTC
CDR3aa: CASSERQGTGETQYF
v_gene: TRBV2
j_gene: TRBJ2-5
d_gene: TRBD1
abundance: NA

CDR3nt: TGCGCCAGCAGCCAGGGAGGCAGGGCCATCTCCTACAATGAGCAGTTCTTC
CDR3aa: CASSQGGRAISYNEQFF
v_gene: TRBV4-1
j_gene: TRBJ2-1
d_gene: NA
abundance: NA

CDR3nt: TGTGCCAGCAGTCAACTAGCGGGAAATCTAGAGACCCAGTACTTC
CDR3aa: CASSQLAGNLETQYF
v_gene: TRBV6-2/TRBV6-3
j_gene: TRBJ2-5
d_gene: TRBD2
abundance: NA

CDR3nt: TGTGCTAGTGGTTTGGGCCAAGAAGAGACCCAGTACTTC
CDR3aa: CASGLGQEETQYF
v_gene: TRBV12-5
j_gene: TRBJ2-5
d_gene: NA
abundance: NA

CDR3nt: TGTGCCAGCAGTTTAATGGCAGGATCCTATAGCAATCAGCCCCAGCATTTT
CDR3aa: CASSLMAGSYSNQPQHF
v_gene: TRBV28
j_gene: TRBJ1-5
d_gene: NA
abundance: NA

CDR3nt: TGTGCCAGCAATACAGGGGGAACGGGCAATCAGCCCCAGCATTTT
CDR3aa: CASNTGGTGNQPQHF
v_gene: TRBV6-5
j_gene: TRBJ1-5
d_gene: TRBD1
abundance: once

CDR3nt: TGTGCCATCAGTACCCCAGCACCAGGGGGCCACCGTGGCTACACCTTC
CDR3aa: CAISTPAPGGHRGYTF
v_gene: TRBV10-3
j_gene: TRBJ1-2
d_gene: TRBD1
abundance: NA

CDR3nt: TGTGCCAGCAGCCCAATCTGGACCGAAACGAACACCGGGGAGCTGTTTTTT
CDR3aa: CASSPIWTETNTGELFF
v_gene: TRBV7-2
j_gene: TRBJ2-2
d_gene: NA
abundance: NA

CDR3nt: TGTGCCAGCAGCGAACTAGCGGGAGGTATGGGTACGCAGTATTTT
CDR3aa: CASSELAGGMGTQYF
v_gene: TRBV9
j_gene: TRBJ2-3
d_gene: TRBD2
abundance: NA